Here is one TCR beta chain with its context. Its target is not known. Each TRB cDNA library was prepared by 5' RACE (with UMI labels). TCRdb reanalyzed the 5' RACE reads, giving one entry per CDR3 protein sequence and no DNA. Its table records over 45,000 distinct CDR3 sequences. This specimen belongs to a study of CXCR3-negative and CXCR3-positive naive CD8 T cells. The CDR3 is 13 residues long. Per germline, CDR1 KGHDR and CDR2 SFDVKD. Regarding the study as a whole: CXCR3-negative naive cells had less hydrophobic TRB CDR3s than did CXCR3-positive naive cells.

This chain uses TRBV24-1 with TRBJ2-1; checking the TCRdb D call of TRBD1 is not possible without DNA. The specimen was naive CXCR3- CD8+ T cells from blood. Subset denoted: CD45RO-CCR7+CD27+CD95- naive CD8+ T cells lacking CXCR3 (TNR3-). The receptor's source is a human donor in good health. Some clones in this sample may be carry-over from other donors' samples. The CDR3 here is CATSGQGANEQFF.